This T cell receptor beta chain appears in the sequencing data of a study of cytomegalovirus exposure and HLA in healthy donors. This PCR relied on a set of 60 Vbeta primers and 13 Jbeta primers. Libraries were prepared by immunoSEQ multiplex PCR; TCRdb keeps only in-frame clonotypes and omits some of them. The sample has about 92,000 clones, 81% seen once; the top ten hold 1.2%. Germline lookup yields CDR1 MDHEN and CDR2 SYDVKM. The CDR3 has 16 residues. Deletions cut 5 bases from V and 0 bases from J, with 13 bases between. Sample: PBMCs. This TCR derives from a girl aged 2 to 9 in good health and CMV-seropositive. The chain couples TRBV28 to TRBJ1-4, with D unclear. The CDR3 DNA is TGTGCCAGCAGTACTCCCGACGGGTCAACTAATGAAAAACTGTTTTTT. Its translation: CASSTPDGSTNEKLFF.